One T cell receptor (beta chain) is described in this entry. Antigen: not known. PCR involved 60 Vbeta and 13 Jbeta primers. The table came from immunoSEQ multiplex PCR; TCRdb's copy has only in-frame clones and leaves some out. Of over 150,000 clones in the sample, 68% were seen once. These data are taken from a study of cytomegalovirus exposure and HLA in healthy donors. Study results and limitations: The authors judged a highly shared variant cluster likely a sequencing artifact. High specificity and sensitivity for cytomegalovirus status were reported for the classifier.

V was shortened by 7 bases and J by 6 bases, with 13 bases between the two germline ends. This CDR3 has 14 amino acids. Germline assignment: CDR1 SEHNR and CDR2 FQNEAQ (reference sequence). The gene calls are TRBV7-9 and TRBJ1-6; D might be TRBD1 (5 bases). The specimen was PBMCs. The clonotype originates from a man between 50 and 59 years old in good health and CMV-seronegative. DNA for the CDR3: TGTGCCAGCAATACGGGGGTAGGTAATTCACCCCTCCACTTT. Translating it yields CASNTGVGNSPLHF.